Below, 3 T cell receptor beta chains from the same sample are listed, as sequenced in a study of spatial heterogeneity in lung cancer. Time point defined: sample taken at primary tumor resection. Sequencing covered unsorted whole RNA taken from tumor, nontumor lung or frozen PBMC. TCRdb reprocessed the 5' RACE reads via MiXCR and lists one record per CDR3 protein. The sample consists of about 36,000 distinct CDR3 sequences, around 5.2% of them appearing once. This material consisted of PBMCs, taken at surgery. The receptors were sampled from a female donor with early-stage non-small cell lung cancer.

This clonotype was recorded at least ten times. This rearrangement joins TRBV10-3 to TRBJ2-1; 7 nucleotides line up with TRBD1. The CDR3 runs to 15 residues. The trim removed 1 base at V and 2 bases at J, leaving 2 bases unmatched. Germline V gene lookup returns CDR1 ENHRY and CDR2 SYGVKD. CDR3 DNA: TGTGCCATCAGTGAGTTAGGGACAGCCTACAATGAGCAGTTCTTC. This gives the protein CAISELGTAYNEQFF.

This rearrangement joins TRBV19 to TRBJ2-1, with 8 nucleotides matching TRBD2. The CDR3 totals 15 residues. V gave up 7 bases and J gave up 6 bases; unmatched junction bases: 11. The germline V gene has CDR1 LNHDA and CDR2 SQIVND (reference sequence). The CDR3 protein is CASIPSGRGSNEQFF. The CDR3 nucleotides read TGTGCCAGTATTCCAAGCGGGAGAGGTTCCAATGAGCAGTTCTTC.

This clonotype was counted at least ten times. This chain uses TRBV20-1 with TRBJ2-2; the D is unclear. This CDR3 comprises 11 residues. With 3 bases removed from V and 13 bases from J, the gap between germline ends came to 12 bases. Germline values: CDR1 DFQATT, CDR2 SNEGSKA (reference sequence). CDR3 loop: CSASGSNWLFF. CDR3 nucleotide sequence: TGCAGTGCTAGTGGGTCCAACTGGCTGTTTTTT.